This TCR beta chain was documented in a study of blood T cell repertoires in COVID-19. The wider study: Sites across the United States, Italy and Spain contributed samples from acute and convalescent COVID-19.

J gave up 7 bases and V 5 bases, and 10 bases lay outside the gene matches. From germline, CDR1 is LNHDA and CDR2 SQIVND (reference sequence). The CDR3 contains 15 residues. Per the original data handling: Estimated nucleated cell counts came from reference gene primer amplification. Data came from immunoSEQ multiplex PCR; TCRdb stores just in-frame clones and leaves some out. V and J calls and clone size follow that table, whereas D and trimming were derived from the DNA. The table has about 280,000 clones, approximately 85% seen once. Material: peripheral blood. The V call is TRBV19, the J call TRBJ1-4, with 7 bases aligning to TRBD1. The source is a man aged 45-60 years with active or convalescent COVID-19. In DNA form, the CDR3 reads TGTGCCAGTAGTTCGACAGGGCGGGTTGGTGAAAAACTGTTTTTT. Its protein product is CASSSTGRVGEKLFF.